This TCR beta chain was sequenced for a study of blood T cell repertoires in COVID-19. For the study at large: The analysed material was cDNA or gDNA that came from T cells, B-cell-depleted T cells, or PBMCs.

CDR3 length: 12 residues. Germline V gives CDR1 WNHNN, CDR2 SYGVQD (reference sequence). V dropped 7 bases and J dropped 7 bases, with 10 bases sitting between them. Across roughly 25 US areas, participants ranged in age from about 18 to 90 years. Here immunoSEQ multiplex PCR was the method, and the copy in TCRdb shows in-frame clones only, minus some. The sample yields about 270,000 clones, about nine tenths seen once. The chain couples TRBV10-1 to TRBJ2-2; no reliable D call. The sequence was collected from a woman in her twenties or thirties with acute COVID-19. Sequenced sample: PBMCs or T cells enriched from blood (not recorded which). The CDR3 reads CASTVDGGELFF. CDR3 bases: TGCGCCAGCACCGTAGATGGCGGGGAGCTGTTTTTT.